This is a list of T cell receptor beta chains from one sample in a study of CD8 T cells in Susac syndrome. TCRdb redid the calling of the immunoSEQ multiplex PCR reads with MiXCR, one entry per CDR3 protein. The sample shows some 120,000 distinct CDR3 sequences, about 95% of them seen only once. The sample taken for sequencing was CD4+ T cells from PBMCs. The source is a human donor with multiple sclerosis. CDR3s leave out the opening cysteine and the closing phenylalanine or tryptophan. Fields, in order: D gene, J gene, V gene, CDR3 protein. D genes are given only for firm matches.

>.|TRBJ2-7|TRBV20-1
SARDSGPEQY
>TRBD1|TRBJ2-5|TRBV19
ASSRGGSDIGQTQY
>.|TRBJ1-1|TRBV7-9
ASSLGTESRGANTEAF
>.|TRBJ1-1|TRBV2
ASSAYSGATEAF
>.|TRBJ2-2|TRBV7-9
ASSLSTRELF
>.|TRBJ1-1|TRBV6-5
ASSYSAAGVYSTEAF
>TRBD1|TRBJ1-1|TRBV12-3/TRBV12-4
ASRGQARTEAF
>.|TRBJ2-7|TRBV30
AWSVQGHEQY
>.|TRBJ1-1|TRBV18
ASSPSGTEAF
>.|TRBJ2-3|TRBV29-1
SVGGTDTQY
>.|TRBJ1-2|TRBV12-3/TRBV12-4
ASSIVGYGYT
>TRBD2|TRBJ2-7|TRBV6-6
ASRTTSGTTYEQY
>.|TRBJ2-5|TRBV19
ASSSGGIETQY
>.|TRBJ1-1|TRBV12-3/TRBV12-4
ASSFSGANTEAF
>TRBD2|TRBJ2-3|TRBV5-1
ASSEGLATQY
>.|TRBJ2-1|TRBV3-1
ASSQDISSTF
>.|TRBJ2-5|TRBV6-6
ASSYPEGQETQY
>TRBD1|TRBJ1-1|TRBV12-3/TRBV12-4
ASSSTGGLKNTEAF
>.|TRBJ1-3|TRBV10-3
AIRSSPGNTIY
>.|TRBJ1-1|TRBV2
ASSYHSNTEAF
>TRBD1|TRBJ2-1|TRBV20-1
SARTGGNEQF
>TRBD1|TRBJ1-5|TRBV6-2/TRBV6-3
ASSLTGTAINQPQH
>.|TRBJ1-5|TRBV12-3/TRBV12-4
ASSLERGGNQPQH
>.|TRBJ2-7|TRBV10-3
AISESDSSYEQY
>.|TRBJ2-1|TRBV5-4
ASRQTSNNEQF
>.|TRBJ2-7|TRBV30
AWSTSLEQY
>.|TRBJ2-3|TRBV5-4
ASTFRSQGADTQY
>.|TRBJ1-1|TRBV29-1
SVGPTRGSAF
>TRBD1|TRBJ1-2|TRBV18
ASSPSGGLGYT
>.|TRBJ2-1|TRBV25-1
ASSRPSAGTPSSYNEQF
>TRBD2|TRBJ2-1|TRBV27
AAAGVSYNEQF
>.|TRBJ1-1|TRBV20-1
SASPSLLGAF
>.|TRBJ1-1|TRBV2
ASTGYTEAF
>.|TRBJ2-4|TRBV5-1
ASSRDIAKNIQY
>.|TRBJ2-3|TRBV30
AWSVTGVSTDTQY
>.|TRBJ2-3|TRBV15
ATSRDLSGGGYTQY
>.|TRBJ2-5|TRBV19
ASSRGIQETQY
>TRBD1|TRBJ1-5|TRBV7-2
ASSPGGFNQPQH
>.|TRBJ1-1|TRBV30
AWSGQDPNTEAF
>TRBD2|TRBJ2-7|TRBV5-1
ASSGLGAYEQY
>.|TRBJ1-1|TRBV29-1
SVDKGTEAF
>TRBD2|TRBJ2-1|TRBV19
ASSKGLAGVNEQF
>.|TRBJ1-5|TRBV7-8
ASSLARAGHQPQH
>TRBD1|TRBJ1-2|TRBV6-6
ASTLSGQELGYT
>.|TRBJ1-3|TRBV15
ATSRDRGALGNTIY
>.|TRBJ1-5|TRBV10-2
ASSEGLGTGREPQH
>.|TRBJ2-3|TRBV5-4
ASSLEGARRSDTQY
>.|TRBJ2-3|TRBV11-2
ASSLSPSDTQY
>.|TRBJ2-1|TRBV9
ASSVGIYNEQF
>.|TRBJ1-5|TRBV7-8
ASSVTPDSNQPQH
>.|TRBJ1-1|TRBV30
AWSVIMNTEAF
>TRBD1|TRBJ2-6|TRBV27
ASSYRDRGLLTGANVLT
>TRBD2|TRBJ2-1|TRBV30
ACLAGALQF
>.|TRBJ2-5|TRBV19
ASSPRHRQETQY
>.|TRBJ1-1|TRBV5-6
ASSLPGNTEAF
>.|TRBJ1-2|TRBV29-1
SAEVRGYGYT